This paragraph reports one T cell receptor (beta chain). In the original workflow: Estimated nucleated cell counts came from reference gene primer amplification. Sequenced by immunoSEQ multiplex PCR; TCRdb stores in-frame clones only, minus some. Clonal size and the V and J genes are those of that table, whereas D and trimming came from the DNA. The sample consists of around 76,000 clones, around 89% of them appearing once. The record originates from a study of blood T cell repertoires in COVID-19. Study summary: The United States, Italy and Spain provided the acute and convalescent COVID-19 samples. T cells, B-cell-depleted T cells, or PBMCs supplied cDNA or gDNA.

V shed 6 bases, J shed 6 bases, and the junction held 8 bases outside the gene matches. Per germline, CDR1 MNHEY and CDR2 SVGAGI. The CDR3 spans 13 residues. This sequence was found in a man in his sixties with acute or convalescent COVID-19. Sequenced input: peripheral blood. The V and J genes are TRBV6-5 and TRBJ2-7; 7 bases match TRBD1. CDR3 protein: CASRDGTVGEQYF. The CDR3 DNA reads TGTGCCAGCAGGGACGGGACAGTAGGCGAGCAGTACTTC.